Each of the 26 T cell receptor beta chains below was sequenced from the same sample in a study of blood T cell repertoires in COVID-19. Sequencing was performed with immunoSEQ multiplex PCR; in TCRdb, only in-frame clones are kept and a portion is missing. The sample has more than 200,000 clones, around 89% seen once. Sequencing was done on a sample of peripheral blood. The receptors were gathered from a man aged 65-85 years with acute or convalescent COVID-19.

In its sample, this clone was seen once. The CDR3 DNA is TGTGCCAGCAGCTCCCACGGTACTGAAGCTTTCTTT. Its protein is CASSSHGTEAFF. The V call is TRBV11-2, the J call TRBJ1-1; D not resolved. Between the trimmed V and J ends, which lost 4 bases and 5 bases, there was a span of 8 bases. Germline V gene data show CDR1 as SGHAT and CDR2 as FQNNGV. The CDR3 is 12 residues long.

The gene calls are TRBV11-2 and TRBJ2-1; D not resolved. V was cut by 0 bases and J by 0 bases, with 6 bases left in between. This CDR3 is 15 amino acids long. Germline V CDR1 and CDR2: SGHAT, FQNNGV. The CDR3 DNA sequence: TGTGCCAGCAGCTTAGAAGCCTACTCCTACAATGAGCAGTTCTTC. Its translation: CASSLEAYSYNEQFF.

The chain links TRBV5-1 to TRBJ2-7; 9 nucleotides match TRBD1. Looked up from germline, CDR1 is SGHRS and CDR2 is YFSETQ. V lost 0 bases to trimming and J lost 4 bases; unmatched junction nucleotides: 5. The length of the CDR3 is 15 residues. The DNA for the CDR3 is TGCGCCAGCAGCTTGGGACAGGGGGGAAAGTACGAGCAGTACTTC. Amino acids: CASSLGQGGKYEQYF.

This chain joins TRBV6-6 and TRBJ2-5, with a tentative D call TRBD1 (6 bases). The V end lost 1 base, the J end lost 1 base, and 10 bases lay between the germline ends. This CDR3 is built from 15 residues. Germline V gene lookup returns CDR1 MNHNY and CDR2 SVGAGI (reference sequence). CDR3 protein: CASSYLAGAQETQYF. CDR3 coding DNA: TGTGCCAGCAGTTACTTGGCAGGGGCCCAAGAGACCCAGTACTTC.

This clone was observed a single time. The V gene is TRBV6-6, the J gene TRBJ1-2, with unresolved D. CDR1 and CDR2 from the germline V gene are MNHNY and SVGAGI (reference sequence). The CDR3 totals 13 residues. V gave up 4 bases and J gave up 7 bases, with 13 bases separating them. The CDR3 is CASSLNGEGGYTF. As DNA, the CDR3 is TGTGCCAGCAGTTTAAACGGGGAGGGTGGCTACACCTTC.

The rearrangement uses TRBV18 and TRBJ1-1; the D gene is possibly TRBD1 (6 bases). The CDR3 runs to 16 residues. The V gene's germline CDR1 is KGHSH and CDR2 LQKENI. Between the trimmed V and J ends, which lost 1 base and 4 bases, there was a span of 16 bases. The CDR3 loop reads CASSPRPGAGSTEAFF. CDR3 DNA: TGTGCCAGCTCACCACGTCCAGGGGCCGGTAGCACTGAAGCTTTCTTT.

The chain employs TRBV11-3 and TRBJ2-1; 8 bases are shared with TRBD1. The CDR3 covers 14 residues. Germline CDR1 reads SGHNT; CDR2 reads YENEEA. V lost 5 bases, J lost 4 bases, and 4 bases stayed unmatched. The CDR3 region is CASSQGAGYNEQFF. CDR3 nucleotide sequence: TGTGCCAGCAGCCAGGGGGCGGGATACAATGAGCAGTTCTTC.

The rearrangement uses TRBV29-1 and TRBJ2-1; 11 bases map to TRBD2. J lost 1 base, V lost 6 bases, and 8 bases had no gene match. There are 16 residues in the CDR3. CDR1 and CDR2 (germline): SQVTM, ANQGSEA. CDR3 in DNA: TGCAGCGTCCCCGGGCTAGCGGGAGGATCCTACAATGAGCAGTTCTTC. Translated: CSVPGLAGGSYNEQFF.

This chain connects TRBV19 to TRBJ2-3, with 13 bases matching TRBD2. Germline assignment: CDR1 LNHDA and CDR2 SQIVND (reference sequence). The CDR3 consists of 15 residues. J was trimmed by 4 bases and V by 8 bases; bases with no gene match: 6. Written as DNA, the CDR3 is TGTGCCAGTGGGGCCGGACTAGCGGGAGCAGATACGCAGTATTTT. Its protein product is CASGAGLAGADTQYF. Full variable domain (remainder filled in from reference TRBV19 and TRBJ2-3): DGGITQSPKYLFRKEGQNVTLSCEQNLNHDAMYWYRQDPGQGLRLIYYSQIVNDFQKGDIAEGYSVSREKKESFPLTVTSAQKNPTAFYLCASGAGLAGADTQYFGPGTRLTVL.

V usage is TRBV2 and J usage is TRBJ1-1; TRBD1 might be the D (5 bases). Germline loops: CDR1 SNHLY, CDR2 FYNNEI. CDR3 length: 13 residues. Trimming stripped 7 bases from V and 7 bases from J, with 16 bases between. CDR3 residues: CASTERGGVEAFF. CDR3 bases: TGTGCCAGCACCGAAAGAGGAGGGGTTGAAGCTTTCTTT.

V and J are TRBV10-1 and TRBJ1-5; no reliable D call. Germline V gene data show CDR1 as WNHNN and CDR2 as SYGVQD (reference sequence). Trimming shortened V by 6 bases and J by 0 bases, and 6 bases separated the two germline ends. CDR3 length: 13 amino acids. As DNA, the CDR3 is TGCGCCAGCAGCGCGGATAGCAATCAGCCCCAGCATTTT. This gives the protein CASSADSNQPQHF.

The chain couples TRBV6-5 to TRBJ1-3; maybe TRBD1 (6 bases). The CDR3 covers 15 residues. Trimming took off 6 bases at V and 0 bases at J, with 12 bases between the two ends. CDR1 and CDR2 (germline): MNHEY, SVGAGI. As DNA, the CDR3 is TGTGCCAGCAGCGATGACAGGATCTCTGGAAACACCATATATTTT. It yields the protein CASSDDRISGNTIYF.

The chain carries TRBV5-4 and TRBJ2-1; 8 positions agree with TRBD2. The CDR3 length is 14 residues. Germline-derived CDR1 and CDR2 are SGHNT and YYREEE (reference sequence). Trimming removed 6 bases from V and 5 bases from J; junction bases left unmatched: 7. The CDR3 DNA reads as TGTGCCAGCAATCTTGGGACTAGGAACAATGAGCAGTTCTTC. It is translated as CASNLGTRNNEQFF.

The rearrangement joins TRBV5-1 to TRBJ1-2; 10 bases are shared with TRBD1. CDR3 size: 14 residues. Germline CDR1 reads SGHRS; CDR2 reads YFSETQ. With V trimmed by 0 bases and J by 7 bases, 3 bases remained unmatched. The CDR3 protein is CASSLGDRGPGYTF. The CDR3 nucleotides read TGCGCCAGCAGCTTGGGAGACAGGGGGCCTGGCTACACCTTC.

The chain is built from TRBV29-1 and TRBJ1-1; tentatively, D is TRBD1 (5 bases). Germline assignment: CDR1 SQVTM and CDR2 ANQGSEA. Trimming removed 5 bases at V and 7 bases at J, with 17 bases between. The CDR3 has 13 residues. The DNA of the CDR3 is TGCAGCGTTAAGGAGGGCTCGAGGGGTGAAGCTTTCTTT. Translation gives CSVKEGSRGEAFF.

The V call is TRBV12-3 or TRBV12-4, the J call TRBJ2-7, with a possible D match to TRBD1 (5 bases). Trimming cost V 8 bases and J 1 base, with 9 bases left between them. This CDR3 comprises 12 residues. CDR3 nucleotide sequence: TGTGCCAGCGGAGCAGGGTCCTACGAGCAGTACTTC. This sequence encodes CASGAGSYEQYF.

The chain uses TRBV30 and TRBJ1-4; D remains unclear. The CDR3 has 10 amino acids. Looked up from germline, CDR1 is GTSNPN and CDR2 is SVGIG (reference sequence). V gave up 8 bases and J gave up 11 bases, with 12 bases separating them. In DNA, the CDR3 is TGTGCCGGCTTAAGAGGGAAACTGTTTTTT. Protein product: CAGLRGKLFF.

This sequence joins TRBV5-6 and TRBJ2-1; 9 bases match TRBD2. The germline V gene has CDR1 SGHDT and CDR2 YYEEEE. V lost 1 base, J lost 9 bases, and 2 bases stayed unmatched. This CDR3 comprises 13 residues. DNA for the CDR3: TGTGCCAGCAGCTTGCCTAGCGGGATTGAGCAGTTCTTC. The encoded protein is CASSLPSGIEQFF.

J is TRBJ2-1 and V is TRBV4-2; 12 bases are a match to TRBD2. The CDR3 contains 16 residues. Germline V gene data show CDR1 as LGHNA and CDR2 as YNFKEQ. V lost 0 bases, J lost 7 bases, and 4 bases stayed unmatched. This CDR3 reads CASSQEALAGGNEQFF. The CDR3 nucleotides are TGTGCCAGCAGCCAAGAGGCCCTAGCGGGAGGGAATGAGCAGTTCTTC.

The chain has TRBV19 and TRBJ1-5, with 8 bases fitting TRBD1. The J segment lost 2 bases and the V segment lost 6 bases, leaving 12 bases of the junction unmatched. This CDR3 has 17 residues. Per germline, CDR1 LNHDA and CDR2 SQIVND (reference sequence). CDR3 bases: TGTGCCAGTAGCTCGGCCTACGGACAGGGCGGCAATCAGCCCCAGCATTTT. This sequence encodes CASSSAYGQGGNQPQHF.

The chain has TRBV5-1 and TRBJ2-1, with D possibly TRBD2 on 7 matching bases. The CDR3 runs to 18 residues. The germline gives CDR1 SGHRS, CDR2 YFSETQ. V was pared by 3 bases and J by 6 bases, with 25 bases between. The CDR3 bases are TGCGCCAGCAGCTCGGGGACCCCAGGGGCTAGCGGACGCAATGAGCAGTTCTTC. Amino acid sequence: CASSSGTPGASGRNEQFF. Based on the CDR3 plus reference TRBV5-1 and TRBJ2-1, the full variable domain is KAGVTQTPRYLIKTRGQQVTLSCSPISGHRSVSWYQQTPGQGLQFLFEYFSETQRNKGNFPGRFSGRQFSNSRSEMNVSTLELGDSALYLCASSSGTPGASGRNEQFFGPGTRLTVL.

This clone was seen just once. The chain couples TRBV5-1 to TRBJ2-5; TRBD2 agrees at 8 bases. CDR3 size: 14 residues. From germline, CDR1 is SGHRS and CDR2 YFSETQ. Trimming removed 2 bases from V and 4 bases from J; junction bases left unmatched: 4. CDR3 region: CASSFSGRGETQYF. The CDR3 DNA sequence: TGCGCCAGCAGCTTCAGCGGGAGAGGAGAGACCCAGTACTTC.

This clone was counted a single time. The rearrangement links TRBV10-3 to TRBJ2-1, with 7 bases identical to TRBD2. Germline loops: CDR1 ENHRY, CDR2 SYGVKD. The CDR3 contains 15 residues. The J segment lost 8 bases and the V segment lost 4 bases, leaving 11 bases of the junction unmatched. CDR3 bases: TGTGCCATCAGTGCCAACGGGAGGTCGGGCGATGAGCAGTTCTTC. This translates into CAISANGRSGDEQFF.

This chain uses TRBV24-1 with TRBJ2-2, with 9 nucleotides matching TRBD1. Trimming at V came to 5 bases and at J to 1 base, leaving 1 base not matched to a gene. The germline V gene has CDR1 KGHDR and CDR2 SFDVKD. The CDR3 loop spans 15 amino acids. The CDR3 loop is CATSGGQGNTGELFF. The CDR3, as DNA: TGTGCCACCAGTGGGGGACAGGGGAACACCGGGGAGCTGTTTTTT.

The V call is TRBV6-1, the J call TRBJ1-2, with 8 positions matching TRBD1. Germline values: CDR1 MNHNS, CDR2 SASEGT. The CDR3 is 16 amino acids. Unmatched junction bases numbered 9, after V lost 2 bases and J lost 4 bases. The CDR3 loop is CASSEYSDRAFYGYTF. In DNA form, the CDR3 reads TGTGCCAGCAGTGAATACTCGGACAGGGCCTTCTATGGCTACACCTTC.

The chain employs TRBV28 and TRBJ2-7, with a weak D call TRBD1 (6 bases). Germline-derived CDR1 and CDR2 are MDHEN and SYDVKM. This CDR3 spans 13 amino acids. V gave up 7 bases and J gave up 2 bases, with 12 bases separating them. CDR3 sequence reads: CASIGTTTYEQYF. The CDR3 region has the DNA TGTGCCAGCATCGGGACAACGACCTACGAGCAGTACTTC.